Presented here are 14 T cell receptor beta chains from one specimen sequenced in a study of CD8+ T cells in alopecia areata. Extracted from the samples, RNA was reverse transcribed into cDNA to serve as the sequencing template. TCRdb's table, derived via immunoSEQ multiplex PCR, lists solely in-frame clones and lacks some. The repertoire holds 35,000 to 45,000 clones, with about nine tenths as singletons. Documented treatment: oral pan-JAK inhibitor, 5-10 mg twice daily. This specimen consisted of CD8+ T cells sorted from blood, obtained at week 24, from a patient treated with tofacitinib. The receptors stem from a human donor with alopecia areata.

The chain uses TRBV14 and TRBJ2-3, with 9 bases aligning to TRBD1. The germline gives CDR1 SGHDN, CDR2 FVKESK. J gave up 4 bases and V 2 bases, and 4 bases lay outside the gene matches. CDR3 length: 15 amino acids. CDR3 region: CASSQHRGLADTQYF. The CDR3 nucleotides read TGTGCCAGCAGCCAACACAGGGGGCTCGCAGATACGCAGTATTTT.

The V and J genes are TRBV7-9 and TRBJ1-1; D possibly corresponds to TRBD1 (6 bases). V lost 3 bases to trimming and J lost 1 base, with 12 bases between them. Germline V CDR1 and CDR2: SEHNR, FQNEAQ (reference sequence). The CDR3 length is 15 residues. CDR3 sequence reads: CASSLLDSSNTEAFF. The CDR3 DNA reads as TGTGCCAGCAGCTTGCTGGACAGCTCGAACACTGAAGCTTTCTTT.

This rearrangement joins TRBV9 to TRBJ2-2; 8 bases line up with TRBD2. J gave up 3 bases and V 7 bases, and 5 bases lay outside the gene matches. This CDR3 comprises 14 residues. The germline V gene encodes CDR1 SGDLS and CDR2 YYNGEE. The CDR3 reads CASHGRDDTGELFF. CDR3 nucleotide sequence: TGTGCCAGCCACGGGAGGGATGACACCGGGGAGCTGTTTTTT.

The chain recombines TRBV12-5 with TRBJ2-2; D is unresolved. The V end lost 6 bases, the J end lost 0 bases, and 2 bases lay between the germline ends. CDR3 length: 12 residues. Germline V gives CDR1 LGHNT, CDR2 FRNRAP. The CDR3 coding sequence is TGTGCTAGTGGGCCGAACACCGGGGAGCTGTTTTTT. Its translation: CASGPNTGELFF.

The chain uses TRBV5-1 and TRBJ2-5, with D possibly being TRBD1 (5 bases). The CDR3 contains 15 residues. Trimming removed 3 bases from V and 1 base from J, with 13 bases in between. Germline CDR1 reads SGHRS; CDR2 reads YFSETQ. In DNA form, the CDR3 reads TGCGCCAGCAGCTCCCCCGGACACAGCCAAGAGACCCAGTACTTC. This translates into CASSSPGHSQETQYF.

This chain uses TRBV4-2 with TRBJ2-2; D ambiguous. The ends were cut back, 1 base at V and 7 bases at J, with 7 bases in the middle. From germline, CDR1 is LGHNA and CDR2 YNFKEQ. This CDR3 is 13 amino acids long. CDR3 protein: CASSQGSGGELFF. For the CDR3, the DNA is TGTGCCAGCAGCCAAGGATCCGGCGGGGAGCTGTTTTTT.

V gene TRBV21-1 combines with J gene TRBJ2-5. TRBV21-1 corresponds to a pseudogene. There are 14 residues in the CDR3. DNA for the CDR3: TGTGCCAGCAGCCCGCGGACCGCCAAAAAGACCCAGTACTTC. Protein: CASSPRTAKKTQYF.

This chain connects TRBV27 to TRBJ2-7; either TRBD1 or TRBD2 may fit D (5 bases each). The CDR3 has 14 residues. The V end was cut by 5 bases, the J end by 2 bases, with 13 bases between. Germline V gene sequence: CDR1 MNHEY, CDR2 SMNVEV (reference sequence). CDR3 bases: TGTGCCAGCAGTGCACCGGGGCGAGCCTACGAGCAGTACTTC. It specifies CASSAPGRAYEQYF.

This chain's CDR3 is CASSMVVFRDAFF. The CDR3 nucleotides read TGTGCCAGTAGTATGGTGGTCTTTCGGGACGCTTTCTTT. The gene calls are TRBV19 and TRBJ1-1, with a weak D call TRBD1 (5 bases). The CDR3 has 13 amino acids. Germline V gene data show CDR1 as LNHDA and CDR2 as SQIVND (reference sequence). Trimming pared 3 bases from V and 11 bases from J, leaving 16 bases between.

The CDR3 loop is CASSQDLAGGGYEQYF. The CDR3, as DNA: TGCGCCAGCAGCCAAGATCTGGCGGGAGGGGGGTATGAGCAGTACTTC. The rearrangement uses TRBV4-3 and TRBJ2-7; TRBD2 agrees at 9 bases. The length of the CDR3 is 16 residues. V gave up 0 bases and J gave up 7 bases; unmatched junction bases: 10. Germline V gene data show CDR1 as LGHNA and CDR2 as YSLEER.

This chain connects TRBV11-2 to TRBJ2-7, with 11 positions matching TRBD1. J gave up 4 bases and V 5 bases, and 4 bases lay outside the gene matches. CDR1 and CDR2 (germline): SGHAT, FQNNGV. This CDR3 spans 14 amino acids. CDR3 coding DNA: TGTGCCAGCAGCCCCGGACAGGGGGCATACGAGCAGTACTTC. Translated: CASSPGQGAYEQYF.

The V and J genes are TRBV27 and TRBJ2-1, with a weak D call TRBD1 (5 bases). V lost 8 bases, J lost 9 bases, and 8 bases lay in between. Germline V gives CDR1 MNHEY, CDR2 SMNVEV (reference sequence). The CDR3 has 10 residues. CDR3 nucleotide sequence: TGTGCCAGCGGGGCGAGTGAGCAGTTCTTC. Translated, it gives CASGASEQFF.

The genes are TRBV7-6 and TRBJ2-7; D is unclear. V shed 5 bases and J shed 0 bases, with 11 bases lying between them. Germline lookup yields CDR1 SGHVS and CDR2 FNYEAQ. The CDR3 is 14 amino acids. CDR3 in amino acids: CASSVAMSSYEQYF. The CDR3 DNA follows: TGTGCCAGCAGCGTTGCAATGAGCTCCTACGAGCAGTACTTC. Together with reference TRBV7-6 and TRBJ2-7, the CDR3 gives the full variable domain: GAGVSQSPRYKVTKRGQDVALRCDPISGHVSLYWYRQALGQGPEFLTYFNYEAQQDKSGLPNDRFSAERPEGSISTLTIQRTEQRDSAMYRCASSVAMSSYEQYFGPGTRLTVT.

The V and J genes are TRBV7-8 and TRBJ2-3; D perhaps matches TRBD2 (6 bases). Germline loops: CDR1 SGHVS, CDR2 FQNEAQ. This CDR3 comprises 15 residues. V was clipped by 4 bases and J by 3 bases, with 14 bases between them. Here the CDR3 DNA reads TGTGCCAGCAGCTCTATTGGCGGGAAAACAGATACGCAGTATTTT. This encodes CASSSIGGKTDTQYF.